This TCR beta chain was identified in a study of blood T cell repertoires in COVID-19. Study background: Some COVID-19 samples were acute and others convalescent; all came from the United States, Italy and Spain. From T cells, B-cell-depleted T cells, or PBMCs came the material, which was cDNA or gDNA.

The Seattle patients joined while their infection was active and were tracked longitudinally afterward. This clone was picked up one time. Under the authors' procedure: Reference gene primer amplification gave nucleated cell count estimates. Sequencing was performed with immunoSEQ multiplex PCR; in TCRdb, only in-frame clones are kept and a portion is missing. The DNA was the basis for D and trimming; V, J and clone size are from that table. The sample has 150,000 to 200,000 clones, about 83% seen once. The TCR was taken from a person aged 70 to 85 with COVID-19, enrolled during active disease. Input material: peripheral blood.

CDR3 DNA: TGTGCCAGCAGGGGGACAGCAGACAATGAGCAGTTCTTC. Translating gives CASRGTADNEQFF. The V gene is TRBV6-6, the J gene TRBJ2-1, with TRBD1 matching 7 bases. Germline V gene lookup returns CDR1 MNHNY and CDR2 SVGAGI (reference sequence). Trimming cost V 6 bases and J 5 bases; bases outside gene matches: 4. The CDR3 length is 13 residues.